The 24 T cell receptor beta chains below all came from one sample that was sequenced in a study of blood T cell repertoires in COVID-19. Using immunoSEQ multiplex PCR, the repertoire was profiled, and TCRdb retains in-frame clones only, with some absent. The data show roughly 300,000 clones, more than 70% seen once. Sequencing was done on a sample of peripheral blood. The source is a woman in her forties or fifties with acute or convalescent COVID-19.

The chain links TRBV11-2 to TRBJ2-7, with 10 positions matching TRBD2. This CDR3 contains 14 residues. The germline CDR1 and CDR2 sequences are SGHAT and FQNNGV. With 7 bases clipped from V and 6 bases from J, the junction kept 9 bases outside the gene matches. This CDR3 reads CASTLAGALGEQYF. CDR3 bases: TGTGCCAGCACCCTAGCGGGAGCCCTCGGCGAGCAGTACTTC.

The chain couples TRBV4-2 to TRBJ2-5, with TRBD1 matching over 7 bases. The CDR3 totals 14 residues. CDR1 LGHNA and CDR2 YNFKEQ come from the germline V gene. J lost 3 bases, V lost 1 base, and 2 bases had no gene match. CDR3 residues: CASSQGGQEETQYF. DNA for the CDR3: TGTGCCAGCAGCCAAGGAGGACAGGAAGAGACCCAGTACTTC.

The CDR3: CASCGRGHPCSYEQYF. Here the CDR3 DNA reads TGTGCCAGCTGCGGTAGGGGTCACCCATGCTCCTACGAGCAGTACTTC. This chain joins TRBV7-3 and TRBJ2-7; a possible D gene is TRBD1 (5 bases). Germline CDR1 and CDR2: SGHTA and FQGTGA. The CDR3 has 16 residues. The V end was cut by 8 bases, the J end by 0 bases, with 20 bases between.

As regards this clone: Other DNA sequences in the sample encode the same CDR3. The CDR3 is CASSPDISGANVLTF. CDR3 nucleotides: TGTGCCAGCTCACCCGACATCTCTGGGGCCAACGTCCTGACTTTC. The chain combines TRBV18 with TRBJ2-6, with D uncertain. The CDR3 loop spans 15 amino acids. Trimming took 3 bases from V and 0 from J, leaving 6 bases between them. Germline V lookup: CDR1 KGHSH, CDR2 LQKENI.

This chain connects TRBV6-5 to TRBJ1-2; 10 positions agree with TRBD1. Germline trimming cut 4 bases from V and 9 bases from J; bases unmatched to any gene: 11. Germline CDR1 is MNHEY and CDR2 is SVGAGI. This CDR3 has 15 residues. Here the CDR3 reads CASSLGWDRGASYTF. The DNA of the CDR3 is TGTGCCAGCAGTTTAGGTTGGGACAGGGGAGCTAGCTACACCTTC.

This clone is a singleton in its sample. The rearrangement joins TRBV11-2 to TRBJ1-1; TRBD1 aligns across 9 bases. Germline V gene sequence: CDR1 SGHAT, CDR2 FQNNGV. The CDR3 contains 14 residues. V lost 5 bases and J lost 7; bases outside the gene matches: 8. CDR3 in amino acids: CASSGYRGQNEAFF. In nucleotides, the CDR3 is TGTGCCAGCAGCGGTTACAGGGGGCAAAATGAAGCTTTCTTT.

The chain couples TRBV7-2 to TRBJ2-7; D gene unclear. The CDR3 has 14 residues. Trimming took off 5 bases at V and 6 bases at J, with 17 bases between the two ends. Germline CDR1 SGHTA, CDR2 FQGNSA. The CDR3 DNA sequence: TGTGCCAGCAGCACACTGCCCCGGGTCGGCGAGCAGTACTTC. This gives the protein CASSTLPRVGEQYF.

J is TRBJ2-5 and V is TRBV4-1, with a weak D call TRBD2 (5 bases). Trimming shortened V by 4 bases and J by 0 bases, and 12 bases separated the two germline ends. This CDR3 has 15 amino acids. Germline lookup yields CDR1 MGHRA and CDR2 YSYEKL. CDR3 DNA: TGCGCCAGCAGCCCCGGCGGGCGGGACCAAGAGACCCAGTACTTC. Its translation is CASSPGGRDQETQYF.

This chain uses TRBV6-5 with TRBJ1-2; a possible D gene is TRBD1 (6 bases). The CDR3 loop spans 14 amino acids. The ends were cut back, 0 bases at V and 7 bases at J, with 12 bases in the middle. In germline, CDR1 is MNHEY, CDR2 SVGAGI. The CDR3, as DNA: TGTGCCAGCAGTTACTCGGGGGACACGCGTGGCTACACCTTC. Protein sequence: CASSYSGDTRGYTF.

The chain employs TRBV19 and TRBJ2-7; the match to TRBD2 covers 11 bases. CDR1 is LNHDA and CDR2 is SQIVND in the germline V gene (reference sequence). This CDR3 is 17 amino acids long. V shed 3 bases and J 3 bases; nucleotides not matched to a gene: 10. The CDR3 region is CASSISSRLAGHYEQYF. DNA of the CDR3: TGTGCCAGTAGTATCTCCTCGCGACTAGCGGGACACTACGAGCAGTACTTC.

A few counts support this clone. This sequence joins TRBV7-2 and TRBJ2-7; 8 bases match TRBD1. CDR1 SGHTA and CDR2 FQGNSA come from the germline V gene. Trimming cost V 4 bases and J 7 bases; bases outside gene matches: 3. CDR3 length equals 12 residues. The CDR3 DNA reads TGTGCCAGCAGCTCCTACAGGGGGGAGCAGTACTTC. As protein: CASSSYRGEQYF.

V usage is TRBV18 and J usage is TRBJ2-1, with TRBD2 as a possible D gene (7 bases). Germline CDR1 and CDR2: KGHSH and LQKENI. Trimming took off 6 bases at V and 4 bases at J, with 16 bases between the two ends. The CDR3 extends over 15 amino acids. The CDR3 here is CASSPGASGYNEQFF. The CDR3 region has the DNA TGTGCCAGCTCCCCGGGGGCTAGCGGTTACAATGAGCAGTTCTTC.

The CDR3 spells CASSVAGGGEKLFF. CDR3 sequence (DNA): TGTGCCAGCAGCGTAGCCGGGGGAGGAGAGAAACTGTTTTTT. This sequence joins TRBV9 and TRBJ1-4; D perhaps matches TRBD1 (5 bases). Looked up from germline, CDR1 is SGDLS and CDR2 is YYNGEE. The CDR3 is 14 amino acids. V shed 0 bases and J shed 11 bases, with 14 bases lying between them.

V usage is TRBV29-1 and J usage is TRBJ2-5; D perhaps matches TRBD1 (5 bases). The CDR3 extends over 13 amino acids. Germline CDR1 and CDR2: SQVTM and ANQGSEA. V lost 6 bases, J lost 5 bases, and 16 bases lay in between. The CDR3 spells CSVLAGLGETQYF. In nucleotides, the CDR3 is TGCAGCGTCCTTGCAGGGTTGGGGGAGACCCAGTACTTC.

This clone came up a few times. The rearrangement uses TRBV6-2 or TRBV6-3 and TRBJ1-2; 10 bases map to TRBD1. CDR3 size: 14 residues. J gave up 14 bases and V 2 bases, and 11 bases lay outside the gene matches. Germline CDR1 MNHEY, CDR2 SVGEGT. The CDR3 is CASSYDPGTGVWTF. CDR3 sequence (DNA): TGTGCCAGCAGTTACGACCCCGGGACAGGGGTATGGACCTTC.

The sample holds a few counts of this clone. V is TRBV5-1 and J is TRBJ2-1; the match to TRBD2 covers 13 bases. Germline lookup yields CDR1 SGHRS and CDR2 YFSETQ. The CDR3 consists of 15 residues. Trimming removed 0 bases from V and 7 bases from J; junction bases left unmatched: 1. The DNA for the CDR3 is TGCGCCAGCAGCTTGGAACTAGCGGGGGGGAATGAGCAGTTCTTC. Translated, it gives CASSLELAGGNEQFF.

The chain links TRBV27 to TRBJ2-4; TRBD2 matches at 11 bases. Germline lookup yields CDR1 MNHEY and CDR2 SMNVEV (reference sequence). V was clipped by 5 bases and J by 3 bases; unmatched bases: 6. CDR3 length: 16 residues. The CDR3 sequence is CASSAQLAGDKNIQYF. DNA of the CDR3: TGTGCCAGCAGTGCCCAACTAGCGGGAGACAAAAACATTCAGTACTTC.

This clone came up once. The V gene is TRBV7-8, the J gene TRBJ2-3; D call uncertain. Trimming left V 3 bases short and J 1 base short, with 11 bases between. The germline gives CDR1 SGHVS, CDR2 FQNEAQ. The CDR3 loop spans 15 amino acids. CDR3 sequence (DNA): TGTGCCAGCAGCTTCGTGGGCCGGCGCACAGATACGCAGTATTTT. It is translated as CASSFVGRRTDTQYF.

This chain uses TRBV13 with TRBJ2-3, with D perhaps matching TRBD2 (5 bases). V was shortened by 1 base and J by 3 bases, with 14 bases between the two germline ends. There are 16 residues in the CDR3. Germline V lookup: CDR1 PRHDT, CDR2 FYEKMQ (reference sequence). The chain's CDR3 is CASSLDSGRGTDTQYF. Written as DNA, the CDR3 is TGTGCCAGCAGCTTAGATTCGGGAAGAGGTACAGATACGCAGTATTTT.

The rearrangement links TRBV27 to TRBJ2-7, with 12 bases lining up with TRBD2. V shed 6 bases and J 2 bases; nucleotides not matched to a gene: 5. CDR1 is MNHEY, CDR2 SMNVEV, per germline (reference sequence). CDR3 length: 15 amino acids. The CDR3 here is CASSTASGRAYEQYF. CDR3 DNA: TGTGCCAGCAGCACCGCTAGCGGGAGGGCCTACGAGCAGTACTTC.

A remark on this clone: Other DNA variants within this sample encode the same CDR3. Written as DNA, the CDR3 is TGCGCCAGCAGCTTGGGGTCCGGAGAGACCCAGTACTTC. Protein sequence: CASSLGSGETQYF. V is TRBV5-1 and J is TRBJ2-5; D call uncertain. Germline V gene data show CDR1 as SGHRS and CDR2 as YFSETQ. The CDR3 is 13 residues long. Trimming left V 0 bases short and J 4 bases short, with 7 bases between.

This sequence joins TRBV6-5 and TRBJ1-1; no firm D call. CDR3 size: 14 residues. Germline loops: CDR1 MNHEY, CDR2 SVGAGI. Between the trimmed V and J ends, which lost 6 bases and 2 bases, there was a span of 13 bases. CDR3 sequence: CASRRLDINTEAFF. In nucleotides, the CDR3 is TGTGCCAGCAGACGTTTAGACATAAACACTGAAGCTTTCTTT.

V usage is TRBV6-5 and J usage is TRBJ2-1; D is perhaps TRBD2 (6 bases). V was shortened by 5 bases and J by 9 bases, with 11 bases between the two germline ends. This CDR3 contains 12 residues. Germline CDR1 and CDR2: MNHEY and SVGAGI. The CDR3 nucleotides read TGTGCCAGCAGTCGACTAGTTAGTGAGCAGTTCTTC. Its protein is CASSRLVSEQFF.

The chain couples TRBV10-1 to TRBJ2-5, with 11 positions matching TRBD1. Germline values: CDR1 WNHNN, CDR2 SYGVQD (reference sequence). The CDR3 loop spans 14 amino acids. The CDR3 DNA reads as TGCGCTCCCCCCCGGGACAGGGGGGATGAGACCCAGTACTTC. Residues: CAPPRDRGDETQYF.